The 11 T cell receptor beta chains reported below all come from one sample, sequenced in a study of blood T cell repertoires in COVID-19. Assay: immunoSEQ multiplex PCR; the TCRdb copy retains only in-frame clones and omits some. The table shows around 130,000 clones, with around 84% occurring only once. The sequenced sample was PBMCs or T cells enriched from blood (not recorded which). The receptor source for this set is a man aged 40-49 years with acute COVID-19.

V and J are TRBV19 and TRBJ1-1, with 7 positions matching TRBD1. Losses at the gene ends were 0 bases for V and 5 bases for J; bases not matched to a gene: 3. CDR3 length: 14 amino acids. Germline lookup yields CDR1 LNHDA and CDR2 SQIVND (reference sequence). CDR3 in DNA: TGTGCCAGTAGTATAGATGTGACAGGGACTGAAGCTTTCTTT. Translation gives CASSIDVTGTEAFF. Based on the CDR3 plus reference TRBV19 and TRBJ1-1, the full variable domain is DGGITQSPKYLFRKEGQNVTLSCEQNLNHDAMYWYRQDPGQGLRLIYYSQIVNDFQKGDIAEGYSVSREKKESFPLTVTSAQKNPTAFYLCASSIDVTGTEAFFGQGTRLTVV.

The chain carries TRBV9 and TRBJ1-1; 7 bases are a match to TRBD1. Germline CDR1 and CDR2: SGDLS and YYNGEE. Germline trimming cut 4 bases from V and 2 bases from J; bases unmatched to any gene: 8. This CDR3 contains 15 residues. The CDR3 coding sequence is TGTGCCAGCAGCCAAGGGACAGCCATCAACACTGAAGCTTTCTTT. It specifies CASSQGTAINTEAFF.

V and J are TRBV2 and TRBJ1-4, with unresolved D. Trimming left V 3 bases short and J 10 bases short, with 12 bases between. The germline V gene encodes CDR1 SNHLY and CDR2 FYNNEI. This CDR3 has 13 amino acids. CDR3 DNA sequence: TGTGCCAGCAGTGACGTACCGAGAGGAAAACTGTTTTTT. It translates to CASSDVPRGKLFF.

Only one count was recorded for this clone. V usage is TRBV19 and J usage is TRBJ1-6; TRBD1 aligns across 11 bases. From germline, CDR1 is LNHDA and CDR2 SQIVND (reference sequence). The CDR3 has 14 amino acids. V shed 5 bases, J shed 7 bases, and the junction held 1 base outside the gene matches. The CDR3 protein is CASSGTGGNSPLHF. Here the CDR3 DNA reads TGTGCCAGTAGTGGGACAGGGGGGAATTCACCCCTCCACTTT.

V usage is TRBV30 and J usage is TRBJ2-3; perhaps TRBD2 as D (6 bases). The CDR3 covers 15 residues. Germline loops: CDR1 GTSNPN, CDR2 SVGIG (reference sequence). Trimming took off 0 bases at V and 4 bases at J, with 14 bases between the two ends. The CDR3 sequence: CAWSVGGVGSDTQYF. Written as DNA, the CDR3 is TGTGCCTGGAGTGTAGGAGGGGTAGGATCAGATACGCAGTATTTT.

This rearrangement joins TRBV27 to TRBJ1-5; no reliable D call. V dropped 4 bases and J dropped 2 bases, with 18 bases sitting between them. Germline lookup yields CDR1 MNHEY and CDR2 SMNVEV (reference sequence). This CDR3 has 17 amino acids. The CDR3 here is CASSSSGGQGGNQPQHF. The DNA of the CDR3 is TGTGCCAGCAGTTCGAGCGGAGGCCAAGGCGGCAATCAGCCCCAGCATTTT.

V gene TRBV9 combines with J gene TRBJ2-5, with TRBD1 identical over 8 bases. The V gene end was trimmed by 1 base and the J gene end by 3 bases; junction bases not matched to a gene: 2. This CDR3 spans 14 amino acids. CDR1 and CDR2 (germline): SGDLS, YYNGEE. The CDR3 region is CASSVSGQEETQYF. CDR3 nucleotides: TGTGCCAGCAGCGTATCGGGACAGGAAGAGACCCAGTACTTC.

The chain uses TRBV14 and TRBJ2-7; D is perhaps TRBD1 (6 bases). The germline V gene has CDR1 SGHDN and CDR2 FVKESK. Trimming cost V 1 base and J 2 bases, with 15 bases left between them. The CDR3 extends over 16 amino acids. In DNA, the CDR3 is TGTGCCAGCAGCCAAGGTGCCAGGGGATTAACCTACGAGCAGTACTTC. Translating it yields CASSQGARGLTYEQYF.

The chain couples TRBV7-9 to TRBJ1-2; D unclear. Germline-derived CDR1 and CDR2 are SEHNR and FQNEAQ (reference sequence). This CDR3 region has 13 residues. The ends were cut back, 1 base at V and 6 bases at J, with 9 bases in the middle. CDR3 bases: TGTGCCAGCAGCTTAGAGGGCGGGGATGGCTACACCTTC. This sequence encodes CASSLEGGDGYTF.

CDR3 coding DNA: TGTGCCAGCAGCACCGGACAGGACCCTAGCACAGATACGCAGTATTTT. It encodes CASSTGQDPSTDTQYF. V usage is TRBV11-3 and J usage is TRBJ2-3; 7 bases are a match to TRBD1. The germline V gene has CDR1 SGHNT and CDR2 YENEEA. The J segment lost 0 bases and the V segment lost 5 bases, leaving 8 bases of the junction unmatched. The CDR3 consists of 16 residues.

The J gene is TRBJ1-5, the V gene TRBV12-3 or TRBV12-4; 7 bases match TRBD1. The CDR3 sequence is 13 residues long. V was clipped by 3 bases and J by 11 bases; unmatched bases: 7. CDR3 protein: CASSLGQNKAQHF. CDR3 bases: TGTGCCAGCAGTTTGGGACAGAATAAAGCCCAGCATTTT.